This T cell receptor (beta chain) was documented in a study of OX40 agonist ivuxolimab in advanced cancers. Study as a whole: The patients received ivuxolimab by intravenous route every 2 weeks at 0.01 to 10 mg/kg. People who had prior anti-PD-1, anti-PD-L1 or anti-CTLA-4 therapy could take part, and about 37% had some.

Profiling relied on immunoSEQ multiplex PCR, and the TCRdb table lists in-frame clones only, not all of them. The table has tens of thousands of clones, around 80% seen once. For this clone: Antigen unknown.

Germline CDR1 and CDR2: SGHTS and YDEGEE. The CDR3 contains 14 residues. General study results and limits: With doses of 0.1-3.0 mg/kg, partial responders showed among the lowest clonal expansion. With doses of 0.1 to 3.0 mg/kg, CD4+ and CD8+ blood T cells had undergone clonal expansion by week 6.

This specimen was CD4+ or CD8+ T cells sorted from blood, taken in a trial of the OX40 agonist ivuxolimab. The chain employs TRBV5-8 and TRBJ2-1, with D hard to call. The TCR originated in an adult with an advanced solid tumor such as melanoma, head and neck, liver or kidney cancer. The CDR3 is CAYTGTPVRNEQFF. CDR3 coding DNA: TGTGCATATACTGGAACTCCCGTGCGCAATGAGCAGTTCTTC.